These 10 T cell receptor beta chains originate from one sample sequenced in a study of Ad26.COV2.S vaccination and SARS-CoV-2 variants. Assay: immunoSEQ multiplex PCR; the TCRdb copy retains only in-frame clones and omits some. The sample includes 330,000 or so clones, around 90% of them seen just once. The treatment is: some 20 received Ad26.COV2.S at low or high dose, single or two shots; several received placebo; per-sample allocation not given. Day 63 after the first vaccine or placebo injection was the time point for sampling. Here the sequenced sample was peripheral blood, taken in a trial of Ad26.COV2.S vaccine versus placebo. These receptors were taken from a person between 18 and 59 years old who received the Ad26.COV2.S COVID-19 vaccine or a placebo.

The chain carries TRBV11-2 and TRBJ2-1, with unresolved D. Trimming left V 3 bases short and J 8 bases short, with 8 bases between. The CDR3 totals 12 residues. Germline-derived CDR1 and CDR2 are SGHAT and FQNNGV. The chain's CDR3 is CASSFHSHEQFF. CDR3 DNA sequence: TGTGCCAGCAGCTTTCATTCTCATGAGCAGTTCTTC.

The rearrangement joins TRBV4-3 to TRBJ1-1; D might be TRBD1 (6 bases). The CDR3 totals 15 residues. Germline V lookup: CDR1 LGHNA, CDR2 YSLEER. Trimming shortened V by 4 bases and J by 8 bases, and 20 bases separated the two germline ends. The CDR3 sequence is CASSPADTLGGEAFF. The CDR3 nucleotides are TGCGCCAGCAGCCCAGCTGACACCTTAGGGGGGGAAGCTTTCTTT.

The V gene is TRBV19, the J gene TRBJ2-1; TRBD2 matches 9 bases. The germline V gene has CDR1 LNHDA and CDR2 SQIVND (reference sequence). V lost 9 bases and J lost 2; bases outside the gene matches: 11. There are 16 residues in the CDR3. Written as DNA, the CDR3 is TGTGCCAGCGCCTCCTTTGGCGGGGGGGCCTACAATGAGCAGTTCTTC. It codes for CASASFGGGAYNEQFF.

V and J are TRBV4-3 and TRBJ2-3; 7 positions agree with TRBD2. The CDR3 is 15 amino acids. J lost 3 bases, V lost 4 bases, and 7 bases had no gene match. CDR1 and CDR2 from the germline V gene are LGHNA and YSLEER. The CDR3 nucleotides are TGCGCCAGCAGCCGGGTGGGTAGCGGGACAGATACGCAGTATTTT. This gives the protein CASSRVGSGTDTQYF.

V is TRBV4-1 and J is TRBJ1-1; D is undetermined. Deletions cut 3 bases from V and 0 bases from J, with 5 bases between. The germline V gene encodes CDR1 MGHRA and CDR2 YSYEKL. The CDR3 totals 13 residues. The CDR3 loop is CASSQRMNTEAFF. In DNA form, the CDR3 reads TGCGCCAGCAGCCAGCGTATGAACACTGAAGCTTTCTTT.

The chain combines TRBV3-1 (or the pseudogene TRBV3-2) with TRBJ1-3; D gene unclear. Germline V gives CDR1 LGHDT, CDR2 YNNKEL (reference sequence). This CDR3 spans 15 amino acids. V lost 3 bases and J lost 0, with 9 bases in between. CDR3 DNA: TGTGCCAGCAGCCAGCTTACGGACTCTGGAAACACCATATATTTT. As protein: CASSQLTDSGNTIYF.

This sequence joins TRBV21-1 and TRBJ1-4; no DNA check was done on the table's D call, TRBD1. TRBV21-1 corresponds to a pseudogene. The CDR3 sequence is 18 residues long. CDR3 sequence (DNA): TGTGCCAGCAGCAAGGCGGACAGGGGAGGTGCAACTAATGAAAAACTGTTTTTT. It encodes CASSKADRGGATNEKLFF.

On this clone: Possible read error: a much larger clone is one base away. The V call is TRBV9, the J call TRBJ2-7, with 7 bases lining up with TRBD1. Losses at the gene ends were 4 bases for V and 3 bases for J; bases not matched to a gene: 4. Germline lookup yields CDR1 SGDLS and CDR2 YYNGEE. CDR3 size: 13 residues. The CDR3 DNA is TGTGCCAGCAGCTTCCGGGACAGCTACGAGCAGTACTTC. It codes for CASSFRDSYEQYF.

The chain links TRBV12-5 to TRBJ1-1, with no clear D. Germline CDR1 is LGHNT and CDR2 is FRNRAP. The CDR3 length is 14 residues. Trimming cost V 1 base and J 1 base, with 7 bases left between them. The DNA of the CDR3 is TGTGCTAGTGGTTTGGGACCGCAGAACACTGAAGCTTTCTTT. This encodes CASGLGPQNTEAFF.

The gene calls are TRBV5-1 and TRBJ2-3; D gene uncertain. Per the germline V gene, CDR1 is SGHRS and CDR2 is YFSETQ. The CDR3 covers 12 residues. V lost 5 bases to trimming and J lost 2 bases, with 6 bases between them. For the CDR3, the DNA is TGCGCCAGCAGAAGGGACACAGATACGCAGTATTTT. Translated, it gives CASRRDTDTQYF.